The next 3 T cell receptor beta chains were all read from a single sample in a study of response to subunit inactivated influenza vaccine. Via MiXCR, TCRdb re-called the RT-PCR reads, giving one row per CDR3 protein. The sample carries approximately 490,000 distinct CDR3 sequences, less than 7.5% recorded once. The material sequenced was PBMCs from blood, taken approximately 25 months after vaccination. These receptors all stem from a man aged 50 to 69 who received an inactivated influenza vaccine.

Only a few counts were recorded for this clonotype. The rearrangement joins TRBV12-3 or TRBV12-4 to TRBJ1-3; unclear D gene. V was trimmed by 5 bases and J by 1 base, leaving 18 bases between them. The CDR3 extends over 17 amino acids. Written as DNA, the CDR3 is TGTGCCAGCAGTCGATCCGGAAGTCGGGCGTCTGGAAACACCATATATTTT. As protein: CASSRSGSRASGNTIYF.

Concerning this clonotype: Its ends do not fully match the called genes, so a read error is possible. The gene calls are TRBV5-1 and TRBJ2-5; possible D gene TRBD2, 5 bases. The CDR3 runs 14 residues. CDR1 is SGHRS and CDR2 is YFSETQ in the germline V gene. The CDR3 loop reads CASSPEAGVETEYF. As DNA, the CDR3 is TGCGCCAGCAGCCCCGAGGCGGGTGTGGAGACCGAGTACTTC.

This clonotype has just a few counts. The chain recombines TRBV9 with TRBJ2-1; a possible D gene is TRBD2 (6 bases). This CDR3 region has 16 residues. CDR1 is SGDLS and CDR2 is YYNGEE in the germline V gene. V lost 4 bases to trimming and J lost 4 bases, with 18 bases between them. Here the CDR3 DNA reads TGTGCCAGCAGCCCTGGGGGTGGGGGGTATTACAATGAGCAGTTCTTC. Protein: CASSPGGGGYYNEQFF.